A single sample is the source of the 20 T cell receptor beta chains below, sequenced in a study of T cell responses to AZD1222 COVID-19 vaccine. The method was immunoSEQ multiplex PCR; TCRdb's version includes in-frame clones alone and lacks a portion of them. The table lists roughly 120,000 clones, 70% to 85% of them singletons, with roughly 6.2% in the top ten. Sequenced here: peripheral blood, sampled on day 0 of AZD1222 vaccination. These receptors came from an adult in good health.

As to this clone: Other DNA sequences within the sample encode an identical CDR3. The chain recombines TRBV19 with TRBJ1-1, with D unresolved. Germline V lookup: CDR1 LNHDA, CDR2 SQIVND (reference sequence). Trimming cost V 2 bases and J 1 base, with 5 bases left between them. This CDR3 is built from 13 residues. The CDR3: CASSIRQNTEAFF. The DNA of the CDR3 is TGTGCCAGTAGTATAAGGCAGAACACTGAAGCTTTCTTT.

The chain employs TRBV12-3 or TRBV12-4 and TRBJ1-5; unclear D gene. The CDR3 has 13 residues. Trimming removed 6 bases from V and 9 bases from J, with 15 bases in between. The CDR3 is CASSPGTVGPQHF. The CDR3 DNA reads as TGTGCCAGCAGCCCAGGTACGGTTGGGCCCCAGCATTTT.

The chain is built from TRBV4-1 and TRBJ2-7, with 10 bases matching TRBD1. The germline CDR1 and CDR2 sequences are MGHRA and YSYEKL. The CDR3 has 16 residues. J was trimmed by 6 bases and V by 1 base; bases with no gene match: 9. In DNA form, the CDR3 reads TGCGCCAGCAGCCAAGTCCAGGGACAGGGGATCGGCGAGCAGTACTTC. Its translation is CASSQVQGQGIGEQYF.

CDR3 DNA sequence: TGTGCCAGCACTCGGGCAGGGTGGGGCTACACCTTC. This encodes CASTRAGWGYTF. The V and J genes are TRBV3-1 (or the pseudogene TRBV3-2) and TRBJ1-2; D may be TRBD1 (5 bases). CDR1 LGHDT and CDR2 YNNKEL come from the germline V gene (reference sequence). V lost 7 bases and J 8 bases, leaving 14 bases between the germline ends. The CDR3 has 12 residues.

The J gene is TRBJ1-3, the V gene TRBV25-1; no firm D call. Germline CDR1 reads MGHDK; CDR2 reads SYGVNS. The CDR3 loop spans 13 amino acids. V lost 5 bases to trimming and J lost 4 bases, with 9 bases between them. The CDR3 DNA sequence: TGTGCCAGCAGTACGGGGTTGGGAAACACCATATATTTT. Translation gives CASSTGLGNTIYF.

This chain connects TRBV18 to TRBJ2-7; D may be TRBD1 (5 bases). Trimming cost V 1 base and J 6 bases, with 13 bases left between them. CDR3 length: 14 amino acids. The germline CDR1 and CDR2 sequences are KGHSH and LQKENI. The DNA of the CDR3 is TGTGCCAGCTCACCACTCGACAGAGATACCGAGCAGTACTTC. Translated: CASSPLDRDTEQYF.

The chain joins TRBV7-2 to TRBJ2-2, with D unresolved. The germline V gene has CDR1 SGHTA and CDR2 FQGNSA. V was trimmed by 5 bases and J by 4 bases, leaving 8 bases between them. The CDR3 has 13 residues. As DNA, the CDR3 is TGTGCCAGCAGCCAAATGCTCACCGGGGAGCTGTTTTTT. Amino acid sequence: CASSQMLTGELFF. Full variable domain (rest looked up from reference TRBV7-2 and TRBJ2-2): GAGVSQSPSNKVTEKGKDVELRCDPISGHTALYWYRQSLGQGLEFLIYFQGNSAPDKSGLPSDRFSAERTGGSVSTLTIQRTQQEDSAVYLCASSQMLTGELFFGEGSRLTVL.

This chain uses TRBV7-2 with TRBJ2-4; D gene ambiguous. CDR1 SGHTA and CDR2 FQGNSA come from the germline V gene. This CDR3 has 17 residues. V lost 2 bases to trimming and J lost 0 bases, with 14 bases between them. The CDR3 DNA is TGTGCCAGCAGCTTAAGCCCCAACTACTTAGCCAAAAACATTCAGTACTTC. Protein product: CASSLSPNYLAKNIQYF.

The chain carries TRBV4-2 and TRBJ2-6; D may be TRBD2 (5 bases). Germline assignment: CDR1 LGHNA and CDR2 YNFKEQ. This CDR3 comprises 17 residues. V gave up 1 base and J gave up 0 bases, with 10 bases separating them. The DNA of the CDR3 is TGTGCCAGCAGCCAAGGGACTTCCAGCTCTGGGGCCAACGTCCTGACTTTC. It codes for CASSQGTSSSGANVLTF.

The chain recombines TRBV28 with TRBJ1-5; D gene unclear. CDR1 MDHEN and CDR2 SYDVKM come from the germline V gene. V was clipped by 3 bases and J by 3 bases, with 12 bases between them. The CDR3 contains 15 residues. The CDR3 loop is CASSLFTLPNQPQHF. The CDR3 DNA reads as TGTGCCAGCAGTTTGTTCACCCTCCCCAATCAGCCCCAGCATTTT.

This sequence joins TRBV4-3 and TRBJ2-1; D might be TRBD1 or TRBD2, each matching 6 bases. V lost 0 bases and J lost 13, with 13 bases in between. This CDR3 spans 13 amino acids. The germline gives CDR1 LGHNA, CDR2 YSLEER. The CDR3 DNA sequence: TGCGCCAGCAGCCAAGAAATCTCGGGGGCTCAGTTCTTC. It is translated as CASSQEISGAQFF.

The V and J genes are TRBV7-2 and TRBJ2-5; TRBD1 matches 9 bases. Germline V gives CDR1 SGHTA, CDR2 FQGNSA. The CDR3 is made up of 15 amino acids. J lost 5 bases, V lost 4 bases, and 8 bases had no gene match. This CDR3 reads CASSWPGQGGETQYF. For the CDR3, the DNA is TGTGCCAGCAGCTGGCCGGGACAGGGTGGGGAGACCCAGTACTTC.

The chain uses TRBV11-1 and TRBJ2-1; 7 nucleotides match TRBD2. In germline, CDR1 is SGHAT, CDR2 FQDESV (reference sequence). The CDR3 consists of 16 residues. V lost 6 bases and J lost 2; bases outside the gene matches: 10. Written as DNA, the CDR3 is TGTGCCAGCAGGTCCCGGGGAGGGCGCGCCTACAATGAGCAGTTCTTC. Protein product: CASRSRGGRAYNEQFF.

The gene calls are TRBV6-5 and TRBJ1-1; possibly TRBD1 for D (5 bases). Germline loops: CDR1 MNHEY, CDR2 SVGAGI. CDR3 length: 15 amino acids. Trimming cost V 5 bases and J 7 bases, with 20 bases left between them. CDR3 sequence (DNA): TGTGCCAGCAGTCCCTGGGGGGGAATAACCTATGAAGCTTTCTTT. Translating it yields CASSPWGGITYEAFF.

This clone was picked up one time. V is TRBV5-4 and J is TRBJ2-4, with 9 bases that match TRBD1. The CDR3 has 14 residues. Germline CDR1 reads SGHNT; CDR2 reads YYREEE (reference sequence). Unmatched junction bases numbered 4, after V lost 3 bases and J lost 6 bases. The CDR3 DNA sequence: TGTGCCAGCAGCTCTACAGGGGGCGGAAACATTCAGTACTTC. This translates into CASSSTGGGNIQYF.

V is TRBV9 and J is TRBJ2-5; TRBD1 matches 8 bases. Germline V lookup: CDR1 SGDLS, CDR2 YYNGEE. J lost 2 bases, V lost 4 bases, and 4 bases had no gene match. CDR3 length: 14 amino acids. The CDR3 DNA is TGTGCCAGCAGCACAGGACAGGGTCAAGAGACCCAGTACTTC. It specifies CASSTGQGQETQYF. The full variable domain, completed using reference TRBV9 and TRBJ2-5, is DSGVTQTPKHLITATGQRVTLRCSPRSGDLSVYWYQQSLDQGLQFLIQYYNGEERAKGNILERFSAQQFPDLHSELNLSSLELGDSALYFCASSTGQGQETQYFGPGTRLLVL.

The chain uses TRBV6-5 and TRBJ2-3, with D maybe TRBD2 (7 bases). The CDR3 contains 15 residues. Germline V gene sequence: CDR1 MNHEY, CDR2 SVGAGI. With 7 bases removed from V and 0 bases from J, the gap between germline ends came to 14 bases. The CDR3 region has the DNA TGTGCCAGCACCTTAGGGGGGGCTAGCACAGATACGCAGTATTTT. Protein sequence: CASTLGGASTDTQYF.

The chain joins TRBV15 to TRBJ2-5; possibly TRBD1 for D (5 bases). The CDR3 spans 12 residues. Trimming took 5 bases from V and 5 from J, leaving 9 bases between them. Per germline, CDR1 LNHNV and CDR2 YYDKDF (reference sequence). CDR3 bases: TGTGCCACCAGCTGGACAAGGGAGACCCAGTACTTC. Residues: CATSWTRETQYF.

The V gene is TRBV5-1, the J gene TRBJ1-1; 7 nucleotides align to TRBD1. CDR3 size: 14 residues. The germline gives CDR1 SGHRS, CDR2 YFSETQ. V gave up 3 bases and J gave up 4 bases; unmatched junction bases: 6. Here the CDR3 reads CASSWETGSTEAFF. In DNA form, the CDR3 reads TGCGCCAGCAGCTGGGAGACAGGGTCCACTGAAGCTTTCTTT.

The chain is built from TRBV11-3 and TRBJ2-3; TRBD2 agrees at 12 bases. The CDR3 has 15 amino acids. CDR1 SGHNT and CDR2 YENEEA come from the germline V gene. V gave up 4 bases and J gave up 6 bases; unmatched junction bases: 5. CDR3 in amino acids: CASSSSGGAGDTQYF. CDR3 coding DNA: TGTGCCAGCAGCTCTAGCGGGGGGGCCGGGGATACGCAGTATTTT.